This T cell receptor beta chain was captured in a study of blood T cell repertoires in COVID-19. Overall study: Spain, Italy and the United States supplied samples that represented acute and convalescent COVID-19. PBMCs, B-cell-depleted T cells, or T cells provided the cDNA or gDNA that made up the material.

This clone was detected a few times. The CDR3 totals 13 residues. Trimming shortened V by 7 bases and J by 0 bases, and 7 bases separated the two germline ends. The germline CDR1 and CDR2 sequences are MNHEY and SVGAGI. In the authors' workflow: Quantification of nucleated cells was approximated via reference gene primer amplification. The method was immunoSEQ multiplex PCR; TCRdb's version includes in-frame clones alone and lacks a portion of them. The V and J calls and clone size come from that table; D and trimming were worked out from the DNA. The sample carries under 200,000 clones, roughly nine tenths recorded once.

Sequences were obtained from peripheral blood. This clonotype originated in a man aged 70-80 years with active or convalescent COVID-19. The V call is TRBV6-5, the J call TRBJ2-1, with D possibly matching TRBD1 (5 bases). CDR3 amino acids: CASTDSSYNEQFF. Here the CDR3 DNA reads TGTGCCAGCACCGACAGCTCCTACAATGAGCAGTTCTTC.